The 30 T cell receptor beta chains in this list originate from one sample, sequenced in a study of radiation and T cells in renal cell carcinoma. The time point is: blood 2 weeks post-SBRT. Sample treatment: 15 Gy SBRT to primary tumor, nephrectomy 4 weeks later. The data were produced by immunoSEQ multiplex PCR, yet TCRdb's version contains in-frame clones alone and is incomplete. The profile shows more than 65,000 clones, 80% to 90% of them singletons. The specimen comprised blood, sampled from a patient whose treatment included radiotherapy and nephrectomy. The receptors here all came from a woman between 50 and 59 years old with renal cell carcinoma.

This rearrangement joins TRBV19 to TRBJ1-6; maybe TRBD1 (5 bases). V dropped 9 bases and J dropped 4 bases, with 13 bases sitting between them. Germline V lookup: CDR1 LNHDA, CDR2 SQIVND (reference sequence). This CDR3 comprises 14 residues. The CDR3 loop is CASSEGPYNSPLHF. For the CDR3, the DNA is TGTGCCAGCTCCGAGGGGCCTTATAATTCACCCCTCCACTTT.

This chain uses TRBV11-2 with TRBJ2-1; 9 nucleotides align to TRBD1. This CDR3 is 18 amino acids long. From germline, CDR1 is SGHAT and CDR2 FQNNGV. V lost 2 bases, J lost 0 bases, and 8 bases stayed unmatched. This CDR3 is CASSLRDRVYFSYNEQFF. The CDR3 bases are TGTGCCAGCAGCTTAAGGGACAGGGTATACTTCTCCTACAATGAGCAGTTCTTC.

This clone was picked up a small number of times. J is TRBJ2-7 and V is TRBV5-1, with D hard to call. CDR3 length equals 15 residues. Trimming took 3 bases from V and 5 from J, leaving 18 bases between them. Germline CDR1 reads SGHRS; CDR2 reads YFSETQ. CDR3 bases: TGCGCCAGCAGCTCCGGAGCGTCTAATATAGACGAGCAGTACTTC. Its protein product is CASSSGASNIDEQYF.

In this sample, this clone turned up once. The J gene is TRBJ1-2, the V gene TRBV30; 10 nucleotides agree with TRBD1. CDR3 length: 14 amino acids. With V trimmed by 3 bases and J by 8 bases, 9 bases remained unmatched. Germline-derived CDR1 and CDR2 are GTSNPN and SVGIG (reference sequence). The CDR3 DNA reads TGTGCCTGGAGCGGCCGGGACAGGGGAGGAGGCTACACCTTC. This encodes CAWSGRDRGGGYTF.

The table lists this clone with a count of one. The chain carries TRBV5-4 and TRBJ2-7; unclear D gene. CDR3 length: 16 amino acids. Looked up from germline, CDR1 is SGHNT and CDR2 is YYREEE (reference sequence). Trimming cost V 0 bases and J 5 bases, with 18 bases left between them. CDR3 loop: CASSLEAKTGRNEQYF. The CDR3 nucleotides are TGTGCCAGCAGCTTGGAAGCCAAAACGGGTAGGAACGAGCAGTACTTC. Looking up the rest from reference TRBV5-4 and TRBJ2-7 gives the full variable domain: ETGVTQSPTHLIKTRGQQVTLRCSSQSGHNTVSWYQQALGQGPQFIFQYYREEENGRGNFPPRFSGLQFPNYSSELNVNALELDDSALYLCASSLEAKTGRNEQYFGPGTRLTVT.

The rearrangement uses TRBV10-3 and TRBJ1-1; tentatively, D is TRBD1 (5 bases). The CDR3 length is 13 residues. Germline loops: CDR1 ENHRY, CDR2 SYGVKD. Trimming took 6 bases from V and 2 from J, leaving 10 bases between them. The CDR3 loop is CAISFDSNTEAFF. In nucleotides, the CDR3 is TGTGCCATCAGCTTTGACAGTAACACTGAAGCTTTCTTT.

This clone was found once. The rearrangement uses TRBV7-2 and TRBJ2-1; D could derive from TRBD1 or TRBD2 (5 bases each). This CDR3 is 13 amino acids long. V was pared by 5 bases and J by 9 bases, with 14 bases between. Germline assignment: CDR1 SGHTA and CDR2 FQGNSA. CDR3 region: CASSQMGPIEQFF. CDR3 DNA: TGTGCCAGCAGCCAAATGGGACCGATTGAGCAGTTCTTC. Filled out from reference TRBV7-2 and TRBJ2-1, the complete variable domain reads GAGVSQSPSNKVTEKGKDVELRCDPISGHTALYWYRQSLGQGLEFLIYFQGNSAPDKSGLPSDRFSAERTGGSVSTLTIQRTQQEDSAVYLCASSQMGPIEQFFGPGTRLTVL.

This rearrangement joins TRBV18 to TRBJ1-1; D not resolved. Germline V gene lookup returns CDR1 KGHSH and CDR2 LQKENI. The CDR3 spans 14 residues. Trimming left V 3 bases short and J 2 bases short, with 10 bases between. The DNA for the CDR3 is TGTGCCAGCTCACCCCCCAGTACCAACACTGAAGCTTTCTTT. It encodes CASSPPSTNTEAFF.

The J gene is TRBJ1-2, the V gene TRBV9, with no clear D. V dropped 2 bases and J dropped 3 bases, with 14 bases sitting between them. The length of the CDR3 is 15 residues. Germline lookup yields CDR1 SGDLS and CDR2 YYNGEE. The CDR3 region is CASSVIVDAHYGYTF. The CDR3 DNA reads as TGTGCCAGCAGCGTCATAGTGGACGCCCACTATGGCTACACCTTC.

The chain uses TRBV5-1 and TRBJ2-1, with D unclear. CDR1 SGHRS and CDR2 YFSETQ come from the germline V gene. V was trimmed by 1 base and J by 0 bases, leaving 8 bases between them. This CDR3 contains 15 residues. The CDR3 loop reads CASSLSMGSYNEQFF. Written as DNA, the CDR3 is TGCGCCAGCAGCTTGTCAATGGGCTCCTACAATGAGCAGTTCTTC.

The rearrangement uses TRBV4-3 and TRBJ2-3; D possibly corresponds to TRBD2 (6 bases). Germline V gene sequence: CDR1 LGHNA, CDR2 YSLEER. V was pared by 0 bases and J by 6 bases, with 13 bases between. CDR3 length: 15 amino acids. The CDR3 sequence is CASSQEGRPADTQYF. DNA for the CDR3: TGCGCCAGCAGCCAAGAAGGGAGGCCAGCGGATACGCAGTATTTT.

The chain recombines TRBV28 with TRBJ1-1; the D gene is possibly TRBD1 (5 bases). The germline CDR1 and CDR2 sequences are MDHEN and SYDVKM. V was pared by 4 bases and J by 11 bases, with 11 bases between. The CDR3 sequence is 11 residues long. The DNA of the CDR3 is TGTGCCAGCAGTTATCAGGGTCTGGCTTTCTTT. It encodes CASSYQGLAFF.

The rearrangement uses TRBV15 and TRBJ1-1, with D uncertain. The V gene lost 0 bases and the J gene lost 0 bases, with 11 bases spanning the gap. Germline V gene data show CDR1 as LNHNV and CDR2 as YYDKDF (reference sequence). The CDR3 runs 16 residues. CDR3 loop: CATSRDRRQMNTEAFF. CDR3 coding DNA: TGTGCCACCAGCAGAGATAGGCGGCAGATGAACACTGAAGCTTTCTTT.

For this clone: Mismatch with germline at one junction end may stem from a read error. DNA of the CDR3: TGTGCCAGCACCTTGACAGGGACTGAAGCTTTCTTT. Protein: CASTLTGTEAFF. V usage is TRBV5-5 and J usage is TRBJ1-1; TRBD1 aligns across 7 bases. CDR3 length: 12 residues. CDR1 SGHKS and CDR2 YYEKEE come from the germline V gene (reference sequence).

The DNA for the CDR3 is TGTGCCAGCAGTTTACGGACCGGCCCGAATTTCAATCAGCCCCAGCATTTT. Its translation: CASSLRTGPNFNQPQHF. V is TRBV28 and J is TRBJ1-5; the D is unclear. The germline V gene encodes CDR1 MDHEN and CDR2 SYDVKM. CDR3 length: 17 amino acids. Trimming shortened V by 2 bases and J by 3 bases, and 17 bases separated the two germline ends. Combining the CDR3 with reference TRBV28 and TRBJ1-5 gives the whole variable domain DVKVTQSSRYLVKRTGEKVFLECVQDMDHENMFWYRQDPGLGLRLIYFSYDVKMKEKGDIPEGYSVSREKKERFSLILESASTNQTSMYLCASSLRTGPNFNQPQHFGDGTRLSIL.

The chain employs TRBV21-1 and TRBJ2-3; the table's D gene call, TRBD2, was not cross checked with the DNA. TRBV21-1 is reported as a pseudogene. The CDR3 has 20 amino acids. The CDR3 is CASSTPGQENPGTSEDTQYF. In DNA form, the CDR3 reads TGTGCCAGCAGCACCCCGGGACAGGAGAATCCCGGGACTAGCGAGGATACGCAGTATTTT.

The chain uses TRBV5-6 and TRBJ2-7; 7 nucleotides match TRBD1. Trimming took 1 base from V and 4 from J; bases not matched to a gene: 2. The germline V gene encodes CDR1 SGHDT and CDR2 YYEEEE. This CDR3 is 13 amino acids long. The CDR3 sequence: CASSLTGVYEQYF. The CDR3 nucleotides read TGTGCCAGCAGCTTGACAGGGGTATACGAGCAGTACTTC.

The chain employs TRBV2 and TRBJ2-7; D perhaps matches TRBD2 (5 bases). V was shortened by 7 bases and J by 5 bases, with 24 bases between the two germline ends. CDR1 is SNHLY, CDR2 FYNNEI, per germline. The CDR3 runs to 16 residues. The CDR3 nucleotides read TGTGCCAGCACCCTCGAGGGCGGTGGGTGGAAAGACGAGCAGTACTTC. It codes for CASTLEGGGWKDEQYF.

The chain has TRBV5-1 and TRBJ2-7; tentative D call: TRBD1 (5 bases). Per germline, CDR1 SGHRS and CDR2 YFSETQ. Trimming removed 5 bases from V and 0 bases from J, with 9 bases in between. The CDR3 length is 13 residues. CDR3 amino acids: CASSDRISYEQYF. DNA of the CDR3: TGCGCCAGCAGTGACAGAATCTCCTACGAGCAGTACTTC.

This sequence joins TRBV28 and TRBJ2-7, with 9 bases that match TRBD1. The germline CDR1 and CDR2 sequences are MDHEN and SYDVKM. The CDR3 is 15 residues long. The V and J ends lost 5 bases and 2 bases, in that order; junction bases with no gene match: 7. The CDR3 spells CASSERDRGAYEQYF. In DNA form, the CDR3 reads TGTGCCAGCAGTGAACGTGACAGGGGGGCCTACGAGCAGTACTTC.

Written as DNA, the CDR3 is TGTGCCAGCAAAAGAGAAACCGGGGAGCTGTTTTTT. Translating it yields CASKRETGELFF. This chain joins TRBV6-6 and TRBJ2-2; D not resolved. With 7 bases removed from V and 5 bases from J, the gap between germline ends came to 8 bases. Germline CDR1 reads MNHNY; CDR2 reads SVGAGI (reference sequence). The CDR3 loop spans 12 amino acids.

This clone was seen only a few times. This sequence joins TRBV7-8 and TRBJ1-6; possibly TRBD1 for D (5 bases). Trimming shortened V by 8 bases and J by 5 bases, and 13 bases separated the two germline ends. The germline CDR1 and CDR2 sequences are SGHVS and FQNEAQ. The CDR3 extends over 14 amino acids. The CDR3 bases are TGTGCCAGCGGACCGGACACCCATAATTCACCCCTCCACTTT. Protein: CASGPDTHNSPLHF.

CDR3 sequence reads: CASSVTEGTEAFF. The CDR3 DNA follows: TGTGCCAGCAGTGTAACAGAAGGAACTGAAGCTTTCTTT. This sequence joins TRBV6-1 and TRBJ1-1; D ambiguous. Trimming cost V 4 bases and J 5 bases, with 11 bases left between them. This CDR3 spans 13 amino acids. Germline CDR1 and CDR2: MNHNS and SASEGT.

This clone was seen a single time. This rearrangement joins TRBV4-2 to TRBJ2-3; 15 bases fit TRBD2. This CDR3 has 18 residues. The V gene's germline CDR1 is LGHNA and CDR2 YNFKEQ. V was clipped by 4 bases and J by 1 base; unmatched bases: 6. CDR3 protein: CASSLGLAGGPGTDTQYF. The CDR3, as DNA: TGTGCCAGCAGCCTCGGACTAGCGGGAGGGCCGGGCACAGATACGCAGTATTTT.

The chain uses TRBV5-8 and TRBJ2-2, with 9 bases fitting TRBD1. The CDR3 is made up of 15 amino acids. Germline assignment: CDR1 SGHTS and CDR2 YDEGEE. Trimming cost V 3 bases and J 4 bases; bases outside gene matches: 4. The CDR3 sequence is CASSSGTGTTGELFF. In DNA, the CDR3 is TGTGCCAGCAGCTCCGGGACAGGGACCACCGGGGAGCTGTTTTTT.

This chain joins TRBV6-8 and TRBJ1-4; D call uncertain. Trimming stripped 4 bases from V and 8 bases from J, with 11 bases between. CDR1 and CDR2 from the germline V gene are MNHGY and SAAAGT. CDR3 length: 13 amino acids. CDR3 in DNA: TGTGCCAGCAGTTTAAAAAGAGAAGAAAAACTGTTTTTT. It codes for CASSLKREEKLFF.

The CDR3 DNA reads as TGTGCCAGCCGGATGGACGCCTCACAAGAGACCCAGTACTTC. Residues: CASRMDASQETQYF. This chain links TRBV19 with TRBJ2-5; the D is unclear. Germline-derived CDR1 and CDR2 are LNHDA and SQIVND (reference sequence). The V end was cut by 9 bases, the J end by 2 bases, with 16 bases between. CDR3 size: 14 residues.

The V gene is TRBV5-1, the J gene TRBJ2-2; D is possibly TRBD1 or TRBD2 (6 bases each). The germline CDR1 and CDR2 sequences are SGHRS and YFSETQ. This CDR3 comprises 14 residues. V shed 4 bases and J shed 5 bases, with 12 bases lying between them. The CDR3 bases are TGCGCCAGCAGCGGGGGCCGGGGGACCGGGGAGCTGTTTTTT. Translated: CASSGGRGTGELFF.

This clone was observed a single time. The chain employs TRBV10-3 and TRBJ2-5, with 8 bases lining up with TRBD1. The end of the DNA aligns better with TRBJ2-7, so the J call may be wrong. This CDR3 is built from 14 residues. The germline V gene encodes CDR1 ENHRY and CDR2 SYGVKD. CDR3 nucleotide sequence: TGTGCCATCAGTGGGACTCGGACAGGGAACGAGCAGTACTTC. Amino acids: CAISGTRTGNEQYF.

Here the CDR3 DNA reads TGTGCCACGCTACCCTCTAGCGGGAGTGTCTACGAGCAGTACTTC. Encoded protein: CATLPSSGSVYEQYF. The V and J genes are TRBV28 and TRBJ2-7; 10 bases line up with TRBD2. The CDR3 extends over 15 amino acids. Germline CDR1 MDHEN, CDR2 SYDVKM. V shed 10 bases and J 3 bases; nucleotides not matched to a gene: 12.